The clone carrying this T cell receptor (beta chain) was detected a few times. The antigen is undetermined. One entry per CDR3 protein results from TCRdb running MiXCR on the 5' RACE reads. Among 690,000 or so distinct CDR3 sequences listed, less than 10% were seen once. The source of the sample is a study of identical twins. Whole-study results and caveats: The authors drew conclusions from cross-sectional statistical analysis rather than following the same donors. The abundant beta clonotypes from cord blood had fewer insertions, and memory repertoires had none of this.

This sample also appeared in a second study, on yellow fever vaccine responses in identical twins. From that report: Twins' vaccine T cell response reportedly gave the appearance of partial convergence and partial personalization.

The sequencing sample was made of PBMCs. The TCR originated in a young woman in good health.

For the CDR3, the DNA is TGCAGTGCTAGAGATCCGGCTGGGGATCTTAGCAATCAGCCCCAGCATTTT. Protein sequence: CSARDPAGDLSNQPQHF. The chain recombines TRBV20-1 with TRBJ1-5; D remains ambiguous. Trimming pared 0 bases from V and 0 bases from J, leaving 15 bases between. Germline loops: CDR1 DFQATT, CDR2 SNEGSKA (reference sequence). The CDR3 spans 17 residues.